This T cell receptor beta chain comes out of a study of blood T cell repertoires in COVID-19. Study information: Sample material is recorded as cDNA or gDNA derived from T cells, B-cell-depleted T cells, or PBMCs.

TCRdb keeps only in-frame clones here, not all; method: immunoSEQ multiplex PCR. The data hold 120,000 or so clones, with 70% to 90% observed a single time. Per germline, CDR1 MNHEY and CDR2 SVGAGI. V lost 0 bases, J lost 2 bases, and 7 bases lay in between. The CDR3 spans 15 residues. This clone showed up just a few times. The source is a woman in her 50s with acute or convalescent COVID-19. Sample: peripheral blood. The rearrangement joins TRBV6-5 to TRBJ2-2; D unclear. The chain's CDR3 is CASSYSTGNTGELFF. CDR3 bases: TGTGCCAGCAGTTACTCGACGGGTAACACCGGGGAGCTGTTTTTT.